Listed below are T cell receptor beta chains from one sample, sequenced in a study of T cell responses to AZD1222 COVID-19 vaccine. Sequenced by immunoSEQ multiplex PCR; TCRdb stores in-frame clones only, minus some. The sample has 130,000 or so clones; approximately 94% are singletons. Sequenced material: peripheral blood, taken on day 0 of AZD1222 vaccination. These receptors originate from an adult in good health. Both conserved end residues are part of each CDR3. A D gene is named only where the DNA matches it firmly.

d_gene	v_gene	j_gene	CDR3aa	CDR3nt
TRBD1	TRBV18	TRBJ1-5	CASSPGTGAALRQPQHF	TGTGCCAGCTCACCGGGGACAGGGGCCGCCCTGCGTCAGCCCCAGCATTTT
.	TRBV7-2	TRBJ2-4	CASSFGDSKNIQYF	TGTGCCAGCAGCTTCGGGGATTCCAAAAACATTCAGTACTTC
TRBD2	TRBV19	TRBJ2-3	CASTLRGLDTDTQYF	TGTGCCAGTACCCTTAGGGGACTAGACACAGATACGCAGTATTTT
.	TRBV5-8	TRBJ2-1	CASSKLNNEQFF	TGTGCCAGCAGCAAACTGAACAATGAGCAGTTCTTC
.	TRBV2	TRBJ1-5	CASKREDTGNQPQHF	TGTGCCAGCAAGAGGGAGGATACGGGCAATCAGCCCCAGCATTTT
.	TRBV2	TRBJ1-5	CASSLTASNQPQHF	TGTGCCAGCAGCCTGACAGCGAGCAATCAGCCCCAGCATTTT
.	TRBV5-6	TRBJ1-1	CASSSGVGTEAFF	TGTGCCAGCAGCTCGGGGGTCGGAACTGAAGCTTTCTTT
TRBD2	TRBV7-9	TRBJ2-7	CASSPGLAAYEQYF	TGTGCCAGCAGCCCGGGACTAGCGGCCTACGAGCAGTACTTC
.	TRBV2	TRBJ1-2	CASSGLSGGGYGYTF	TGTGCCAGCAGTGGGTTAAGCGGGGGTGGGTATGGCTACACCTTC
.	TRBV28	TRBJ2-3	CASSLGGLTDTQYF	TGTGCCAGCAGTTTAGGAGGACTCACAGATACGCAGTATTTT
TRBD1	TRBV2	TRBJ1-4	CASSDIQGENEKLFF	TGTGCCAGCAGTGACATACAGGGGGAGAATGAAAAACTGTTTTTT